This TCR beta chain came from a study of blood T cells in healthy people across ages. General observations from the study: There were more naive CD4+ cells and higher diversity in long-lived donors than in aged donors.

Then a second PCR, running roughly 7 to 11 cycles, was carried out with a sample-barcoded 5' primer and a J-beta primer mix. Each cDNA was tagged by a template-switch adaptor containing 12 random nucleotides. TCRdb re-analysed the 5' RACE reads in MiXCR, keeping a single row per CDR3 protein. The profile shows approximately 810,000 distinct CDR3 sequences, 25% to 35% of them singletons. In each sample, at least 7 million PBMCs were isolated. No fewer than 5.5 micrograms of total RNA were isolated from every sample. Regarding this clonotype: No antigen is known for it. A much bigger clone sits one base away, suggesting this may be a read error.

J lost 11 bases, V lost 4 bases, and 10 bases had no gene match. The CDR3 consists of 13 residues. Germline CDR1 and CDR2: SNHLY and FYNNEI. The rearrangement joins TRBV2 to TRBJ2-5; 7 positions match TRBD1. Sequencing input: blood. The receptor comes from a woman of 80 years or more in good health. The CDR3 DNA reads TGTGCCAGCAGTGGACAGGGTCCTGCAGAGCAGTACTTC. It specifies CASSGQGPAEQYF.